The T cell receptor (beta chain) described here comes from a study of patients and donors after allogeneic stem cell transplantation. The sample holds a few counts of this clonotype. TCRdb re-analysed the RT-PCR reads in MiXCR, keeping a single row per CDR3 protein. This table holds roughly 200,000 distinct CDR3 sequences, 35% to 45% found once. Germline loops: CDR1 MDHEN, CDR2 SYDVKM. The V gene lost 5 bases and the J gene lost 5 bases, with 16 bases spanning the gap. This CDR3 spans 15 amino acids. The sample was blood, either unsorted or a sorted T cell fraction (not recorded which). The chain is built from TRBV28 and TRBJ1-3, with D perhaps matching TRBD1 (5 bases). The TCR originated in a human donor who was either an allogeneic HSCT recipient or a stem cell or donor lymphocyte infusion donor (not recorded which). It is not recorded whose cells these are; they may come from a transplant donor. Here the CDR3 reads CASSVGGSRRNTIYF. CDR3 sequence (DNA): TGTGCCAGCAGTGTCGGGGGGTCTCGGCGAAACACCATATATTTT.